Presented here are 14 T cell receptor beta chains from one specimen sequenced in a study of blood T cell repertoires in COVID-19. Generated by immunoSEQ multiplex PCR, the TCRdb table keeps only in-frame clones and is missing some. There are around 300,000 clones in the sample; around 80% occur only once, and 2.5% to 3% lies in the top ten. The sample was peripheral blood. The receptor source for this set is a man aged 30-40 years with active or convalescent COVID-19.

This chain connects TRBV24-1 to TRBJ1-1, with D uncertain. V was clipped by 5 bases and J by 3 bases, with 18 bases between them. Germline values: CDR1 KGHDR, CDR2 SFDVKD. There are 16 residues in the CDR3. The CDR3 region is CATSGARKGGYTEAFF. The CDR3 DNA sequence: TGTGCCACCAGTGGAGCCAGGAAAGGCGGGTACACTGAAGCTTTCTTT.

The CDR3 reads CATSRGGADYGYTF. Written as DNA, the CDR3 is TGTGCCACCAGCAGGGGGGGGGCGGACTATGGCTACACCTTC. V and J are TRBV15 and TRBJ1-2, with a possible D match to TRBD1 (6 bases). The length of the CDR3 is 14 residues. Trimming left V 3 bases short and J 3 bases short, with 11 bases between. Per the germline V gene, CDR1 is LNHNV and CDR2 is YYDKDF (reference sequence). Using reference TRBV15 and TRBJ1-2 for the parts outside the CDR3, the full variable domain is DAMVIQNPRYQVTQFGKPVTLSCSQTLNHNVMYWYQQKSSQAPKLLFHYYDKDFNNEADTPDNFQSRRPNTSFCFLDIRSPGLGDTAMYLCATSRGGADYGYTFGSGTRLTVV.

V and J are TRBV10-3 and TRBJ2-3; D remains unclear. This CDR3 is 14 amino acids long. Germline loops: CDR1 ENHRY, CDR2 SYGVKD. The V end lost 4 bases, the J end lost 2 bases, and 10 bases lay between the germline ends. CDR3 nucleotides: TGTGCCATCAGTGCAGGCCAAGACACAGATACGCAGTATTTT. It is translated as CAISAGQDTDTQYF.

The chain links TRBV9 to TRBJ1-2, with D possibly being TRBD1 (6 bases). Trimming removed 0 bases at V and 8 bases at J, with 11 bases between. The CDR3 loop spans 13 amino acids. In germline, CDR1 is SGDLS, CDR2 YYNGEE. The CDR3 nucleotides read TGTGCCAGCAGCGTAGGCAGGGGTCGGGGCTACACCTTC. Translation: CASSVGRGRGYTF.

The rearrangement uses TRBV5-1 and TRBJ1-1; D call uncertain. CDR3 length: 15 amino acids. Germline CDR1 SGHRS, CDR2 YFSETQ. V lost 0 bases to trimming and J lost 1 base, with 10 bases between them. CDR3 in amino acids: CASSLGGLSNTEAFF. CDR3 nucleotide sequence: TGCGCCAGCAGCTTGGGTGGGCTCTCGAACACTGAAGCTTTCTTT.

J is TRBJ1-1 and V is TRBV5-5, with D unclear. Germline CDR1 SGHKS, CDR2 YYEKEE (reference sequence). The V gene lost 0 bases and the J gene lost 5 bases, with 11 bases spanning the gap. CDR3 size: 14 residues. This CDR3 reads CASSLDGRGTEAFF. The DNA for the CDR3 is TGTGCCAGCAGCTTGGATGGGAGAGGGACTGAAGCTTTCTTT.

The rearrangement joins TRBV11-2 to TRBJ1-4, with 7 bases aligning to TRBD1. V lost 5 bases to trimming and J lost 3 bases; unmatched junction nucleotides: 18. Per germline, CDR1 SGHAT and CDR2 FQNNGV. The length of the CDR3 is 19 residues. CDR3 sequence reads: CASSPRDRANLDPNEKLFF. The DNA for the CDR3 is TGTGCCAGCAGCCCTAGGGACAGAGCAAACCTAGACCCTAATGAAAAACTGTTTTTT.

The chain is built from TRBV28 and TRBJ1-5; TRBD1 aligns across 9 bases. The CDR3 sequence is 15 residues long. Germline-derived CDR1 and CDR2 are MDHEN and SYDVKM. J lost 5 bases, V lost 6 bases, and 8 bases had no gene match. DNA of the CDR3: TGTGCCAGCAGGGGACAGGGAGTCGTGGATCAGCCCCAGCATTTT. Its translation: CASRGQGVVDQPQHF.

The chain recombines TRBV19 with TRBJ2-1; 7 bases map to TRBD1. Germline CDR1 and CDR2: LNHDA and SQIVND (reference sequence). Germline trimming cut 4 bases from V and 7 bases from J; bases unmatched to any gene: 7. The CDR3 is 14 residues long. CDR3 nucleotides: TGTGCCAGTAGTACATTACAGGGGAGTAATGAGCAGTTCTTC. Translation gives CASSTLQGSNEQFF.

The chain recombines TRBV9 with TRBJ1-1, with unresolved D. V was trimmed by 0 bases and J by 1 base, leaving 7 bases between them. The CDR3 is 14 amino acids. Germline CDR1 is SGDLS and CDR2 is YYNGEE. The CDR3 sequence: CASSVAPENTEAFF. CDR3 nucleotide sequence: TGTGCCAGCAGCGTAGCCCCAGAGAACACTGAAGCTTTCTTT.

There are a few counts of this clone. V and J are TRBV11-3 and TRBJ2-7; D remains unclear. Germline CDR1 reads SGHNT; CDR2 reads YENEEA. The germline V and J ends were trimmed by 5 bases and 3 bases, with 5 bases remaining between them. The length of the CDR3 is 11 residues. This CDR3 is CASSVSYEQYF. In nucleotides, the CDR3 is TGTGCCAGCAGCGTTAGCTACGAGCAGTACTTC.

The chain combines TRBV7-3 with TRBJ2-7, with 7 bases identical to TRBD2. The germline gives CDR1 SGHTA, CDR2 FQGTGA. The trim removed 4 bases at V and 5 bases at J, leaving 5 bases unmatched. This CDR3 comprises 13 residues. The chain's CDR3 is CASSSPGRNEQYF. The CDR3, as DNA: TGTGCCAGCAGCTCTCCCGGGAGGAACGAGCAGTACTTC.

The rearrangement joins TRBV5-1 to TRBJ1-2; a possible D gene is TRBD1 (5 bases). V dropped 0 bases and J dropped 1 base, with 22 bases sitting between them. Germline V gene data show CDR1 as SGHRS and CDR2 as YFSETQ. CDR3 length: 19 residues. CDR3 nucleotide sequence: TGCGCCAGCAGCTTGGGCTCTGTTGCCTACAGGCGACTTAACTATGGCTACACCTTC. Its translation is CASSLGSVAYRRLNYGYTF.

The chain links TRBV3-1 (or the pseudogene TRBV3-2) to TRBJ2-2; D possibly corresponds to TRBD2 (6 bases). This CDR3 has 14 amino acids. CDR1 and CDR2 from the germline V gene are LGHDT and YNNKEL (reference sequence). The V end was cut by 3 bases, the J end by 4 bases, with 9 bases between. Here the CDR3 reads CASSQTTSTGELFF. The CDR3 region has the DNA TGTGCCAGCAGCCAGACGACTAGCACCGGGGAGCTGTTTTTT.